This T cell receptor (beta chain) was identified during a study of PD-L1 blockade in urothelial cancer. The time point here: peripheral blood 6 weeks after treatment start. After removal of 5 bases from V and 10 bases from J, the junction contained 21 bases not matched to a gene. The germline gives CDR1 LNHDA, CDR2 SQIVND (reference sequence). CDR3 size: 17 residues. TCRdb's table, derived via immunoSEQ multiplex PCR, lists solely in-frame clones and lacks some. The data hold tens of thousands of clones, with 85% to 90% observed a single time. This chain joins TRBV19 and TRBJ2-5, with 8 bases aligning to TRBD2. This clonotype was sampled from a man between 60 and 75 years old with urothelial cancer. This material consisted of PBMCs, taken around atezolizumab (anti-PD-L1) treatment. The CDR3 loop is CASSAGHWDVGTRDQYF. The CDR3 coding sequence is TGTGCCAGTAGTGCAGGTCACTGGGACGTAGGGACTAGAGACCAGTACTTC.